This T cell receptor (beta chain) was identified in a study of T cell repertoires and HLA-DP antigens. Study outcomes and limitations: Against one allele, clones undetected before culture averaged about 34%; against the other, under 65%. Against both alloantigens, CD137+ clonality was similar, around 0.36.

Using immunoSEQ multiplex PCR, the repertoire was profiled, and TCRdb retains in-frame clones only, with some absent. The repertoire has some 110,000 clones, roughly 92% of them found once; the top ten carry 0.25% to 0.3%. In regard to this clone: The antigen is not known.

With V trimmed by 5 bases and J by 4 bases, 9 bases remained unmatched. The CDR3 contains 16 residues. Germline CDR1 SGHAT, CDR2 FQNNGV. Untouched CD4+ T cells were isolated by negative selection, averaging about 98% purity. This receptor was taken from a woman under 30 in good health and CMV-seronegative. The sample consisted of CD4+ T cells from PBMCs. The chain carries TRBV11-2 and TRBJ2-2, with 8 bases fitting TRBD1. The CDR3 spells CASSPLQGATTGELFF. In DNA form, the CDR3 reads TGTGCCAGCAGCCCACTGCAGGGGGCTACCACCGGGGAGCTGTTTTTT. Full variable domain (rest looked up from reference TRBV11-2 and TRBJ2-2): EAGVAQSPRYKIIEKRQSVAFWCNPISGHATLYWYQQILGQGPKLLIQFQNNGVVDDSQLPKDRFSAERLKGVDSTLKIQPAKLEDSAVYLCASSPLQGATTGELFFGEGSRLTVL.